This is a list of T cell receptor beta chains from one sample in a study of CD8+CD57+ T cells in acquired aplastic anemia. MiXCR was run by TCRdb on the reads, yielding one entry per CDR3 protein. The sample yields hundreds of thousands of distinct CDR3 sequences, 25% to 40% seen once. What was sequenced was sorted CD4+, CD8+, or CD8+CD57+ T cells (not recorded which) from PBMCs. These receptors were obtained from a human donor with aplastic anemia. The CDR3 runs from the conserved cysteine through the conserved F or W. Each record gives: CDR3 length, V gene, J gene, clone size, D gene, CDR3 DNA, CDR3 protein. D genes are given only for firm matches. The size entry is marked missing in some rows and otherwise reads once, few, many or a size class.

11	TRBV29-1	TRBJ2-7	.	.	TGCAGCGTTGAAGATTTAAACGAGCAGTACTTC	CSVEDLNEQYF
16	TRBV3-1	TRBJ2-2	.	TRBD2	TGTGCCAGCTCACTAATACTAGCGCGCGAAACCGGGGAGCTGTTTTTT	CASSLILARETGELFF
14	TRBV5-6	TRBJ2-7	few	.	TGTGCCGGCAGCTTGTCGGGTGTTACCTACGAGCAGTACTTC	CAGSLSGVTYEQYF
16	TRBV7-8	TRBJ2-7	many	TRBD2	TGTGCCAGCAGCCTCCGTCGACTAGCTAATCGGGACGAGCAGTACTTC	CASSLRRLANRDEQYF
13	TRBV2	TRBJ2-1	many	.	TGTGCCAGCAGGGACAGACAATACAATGAGCAGTTCTTC	CASRDRQYNEQFF
15	TRBV15	TRBJ2-7	.	.	TGTGCCACCAGCAGAGATCGGAGTCAGCCCTACGAGCAGTACTTC	CATSRDRSQPYEQYF
13	TRBV30	TRBJ1-3	few	.	TGTGCCTGGACTACAGGCTCTGGAAACACCATATATTTT	CAWTTGSGNTIYF
17	TRBV12-3/TRBV12-4	TRBJ2-7	.	TRBD1	TGTGCCAGCAGCAACGGACAGGGGGTCTCCCCAGACTACGAGCAGTACTTC	CASSNGQGVSPDYEQYF
16	TRBV4-1	TRBJ2-1	few	.	TGCGCCAGCAGCCAAATCTACGGTGGAGCCTACAATGAGCAGTTCTTC	CASSQIYGGAYNEQFF
14	TRBV2	TRBJ1-2	many	TRBD1	TGTGCCAGCAGAGTTTTTGGGACAGTCTATGGCTACACCTTC	CASRVFGTVYGYTF